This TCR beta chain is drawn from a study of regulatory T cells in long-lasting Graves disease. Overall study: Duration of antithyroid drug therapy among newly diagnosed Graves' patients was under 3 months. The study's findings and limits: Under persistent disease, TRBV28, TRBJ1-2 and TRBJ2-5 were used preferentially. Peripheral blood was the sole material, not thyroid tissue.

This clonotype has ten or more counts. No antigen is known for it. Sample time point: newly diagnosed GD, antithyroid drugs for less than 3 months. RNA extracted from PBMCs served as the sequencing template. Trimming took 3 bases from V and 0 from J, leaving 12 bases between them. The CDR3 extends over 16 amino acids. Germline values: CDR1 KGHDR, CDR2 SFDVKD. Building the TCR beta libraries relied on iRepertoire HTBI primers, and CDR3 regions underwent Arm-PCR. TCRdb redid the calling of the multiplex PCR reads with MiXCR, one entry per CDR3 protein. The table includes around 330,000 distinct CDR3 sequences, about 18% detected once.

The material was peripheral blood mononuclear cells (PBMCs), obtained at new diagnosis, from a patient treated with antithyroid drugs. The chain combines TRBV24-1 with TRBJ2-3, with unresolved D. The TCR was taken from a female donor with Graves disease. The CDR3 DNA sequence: TGTGCCACCAGTGATCCTGCTCCCCGGAGCACAGATACGCAGTATTTT. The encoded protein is CATSDPAPRSTDTQYF.